This TCR beta chain was recovered during a study of blood T cell repertoires in COVID-19. As for the study in general: Acute-phase and convalescent COVID-19 samples originated in the United States, Italy and Spain. T cells, B-cell-depleted T cells, or PBMCs supplied cDNA or gDNA.

As processed by the authors: Nucleated cell counts were estimated from reference gene primer amplification. Sequencing was performed with immunoSEQ multiplex PCR; in TCRdb, only in-frame clones are kept and a portion is missing. D and trimming were read from the DNA, whereas the V and J calls and clone size are those reported in that table. The data hold about 360,000 clones, with around 84% observed a single time. Germline values: CDR1 SNHLY, CDR2 FYNNEI. V lost 5 bases, J lost 4 bases, and 9 bases stayed unmatched. CDR3 size: 16 residues. The sequencing input was peripheral blood. The receptor was derived from a human donor in a cohort sampled during active COVID-19. The chain links TRBV2 to TRBJ2-2; 8 positions match TRBD1. The CDR3 region has the DNA TGTGCCAGCAGTACGCCCCGGACAGGGCCCACCGGGGAGCTGTTTTTT. Protein sequence: CASSTPRTGPTGELFF.